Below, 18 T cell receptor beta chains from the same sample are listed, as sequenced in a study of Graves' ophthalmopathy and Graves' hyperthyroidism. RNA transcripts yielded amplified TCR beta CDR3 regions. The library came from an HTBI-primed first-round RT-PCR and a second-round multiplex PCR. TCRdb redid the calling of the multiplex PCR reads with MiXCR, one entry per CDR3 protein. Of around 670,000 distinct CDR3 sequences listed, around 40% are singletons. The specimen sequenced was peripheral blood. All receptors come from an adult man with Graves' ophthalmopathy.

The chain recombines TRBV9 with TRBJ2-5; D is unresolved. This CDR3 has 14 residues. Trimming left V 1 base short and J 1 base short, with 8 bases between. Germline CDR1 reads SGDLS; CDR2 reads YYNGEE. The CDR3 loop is CASSVQASQETQYF. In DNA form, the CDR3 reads TGTGCCAGCAGCGTACAGGCCTCCCAAGAGACCCAGTACTTC.

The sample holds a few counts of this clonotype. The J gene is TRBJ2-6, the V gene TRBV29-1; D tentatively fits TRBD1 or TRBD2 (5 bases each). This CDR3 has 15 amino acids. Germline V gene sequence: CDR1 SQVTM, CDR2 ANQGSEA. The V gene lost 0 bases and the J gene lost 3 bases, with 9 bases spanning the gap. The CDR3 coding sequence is TGCAGCGTTGAAGAAAAGGGGAGTGGGGCCAACGTCCTGACTTTC. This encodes CSVEEKGSGANVLTF. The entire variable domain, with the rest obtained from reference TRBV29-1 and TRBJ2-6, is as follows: SAVISQKPSRDICQRGTSLTIQCQVDSQVTMMFWYRQQPGQSLTLIATANQGSEATYESGFVIDKFPISRPNLTFSTLTVSNMSPEDSSIYLCSVEEKGSGANVLTFGAGSRLTVL.

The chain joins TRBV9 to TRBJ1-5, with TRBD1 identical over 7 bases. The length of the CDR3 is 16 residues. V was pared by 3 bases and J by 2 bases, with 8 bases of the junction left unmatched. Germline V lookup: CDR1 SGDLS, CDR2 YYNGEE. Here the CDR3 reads CASSAGDREGNQPQHF. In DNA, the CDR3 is TGTGCCAGCAGCGCAGGAGACAGGGAGGGCAATCAGCCCCAGCATTTT.

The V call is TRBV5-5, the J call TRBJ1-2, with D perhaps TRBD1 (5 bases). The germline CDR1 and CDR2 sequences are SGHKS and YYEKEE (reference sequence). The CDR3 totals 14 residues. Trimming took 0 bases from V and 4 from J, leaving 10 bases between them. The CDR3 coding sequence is TGTGCCAGCAGCTTGGCTACAGGCGTCTATGGCTACACCTTC. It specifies CASSLATGVYGYTF.

The CDR3 DNA reads TGTGCCAGCAGCTTAACAGGCGCGGGGCCCCAAGAGACCCAGTACTTC. Amino acids: CASSLTGAGPQETQYF. The chain joins TRBV7-3 to TRBJ2-5; possible D gene TRBD2, 6 bases. There are 16 residues in the CDR3. CDR1 and CDR2 (germline): SGHTA, FQGTGA. V was shortened by 0 bases and J by 1 base, with 12 bases between the two germline ends.

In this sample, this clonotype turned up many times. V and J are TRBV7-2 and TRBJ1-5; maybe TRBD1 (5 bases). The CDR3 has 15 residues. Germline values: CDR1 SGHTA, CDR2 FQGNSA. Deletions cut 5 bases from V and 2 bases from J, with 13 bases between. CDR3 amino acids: CASSRDSGGNQPQHF. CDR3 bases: TGTGCCAGCAGCCGAGACAGCGGCGGCAATCAGCCCCAGCATTTT.

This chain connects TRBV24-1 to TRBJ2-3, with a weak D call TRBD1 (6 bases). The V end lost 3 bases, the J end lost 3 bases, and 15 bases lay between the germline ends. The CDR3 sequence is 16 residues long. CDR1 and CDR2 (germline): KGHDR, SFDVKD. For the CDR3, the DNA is TGTGCCACCAGTGATCTCGACAGGAGAACAACAGATACGCAGTATTTT. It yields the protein CATSDLDRRTTDTQYF.

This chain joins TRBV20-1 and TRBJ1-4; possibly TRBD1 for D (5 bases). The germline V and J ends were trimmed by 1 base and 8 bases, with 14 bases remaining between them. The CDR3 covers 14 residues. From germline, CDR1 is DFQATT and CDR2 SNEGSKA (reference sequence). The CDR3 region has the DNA TGCAGTGCTAGAGTGTCAGGGTTCAACGAAAAACTGTTTTTT. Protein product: CSARVSGFNEKLFF.

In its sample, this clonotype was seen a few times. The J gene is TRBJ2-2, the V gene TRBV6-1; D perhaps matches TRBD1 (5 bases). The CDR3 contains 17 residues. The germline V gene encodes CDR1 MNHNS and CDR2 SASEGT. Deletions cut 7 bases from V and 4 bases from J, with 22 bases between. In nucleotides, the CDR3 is TGTGCCAGCACCTCTTTCGAAGGGGTCGTTCTCACCGGGGAGCTGTTTTTT. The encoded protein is CASTSFEGVVLTGELFF.

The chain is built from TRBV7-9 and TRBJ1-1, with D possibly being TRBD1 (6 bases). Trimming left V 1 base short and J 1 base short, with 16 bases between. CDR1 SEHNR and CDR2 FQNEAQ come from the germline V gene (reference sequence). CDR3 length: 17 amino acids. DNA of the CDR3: TGTGCCAGCAGCTTAGGGGAAATAAAGGGGGGGAACACTGAAGCTTTCTTT. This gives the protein CASSLGEIKGGNTEAFF.

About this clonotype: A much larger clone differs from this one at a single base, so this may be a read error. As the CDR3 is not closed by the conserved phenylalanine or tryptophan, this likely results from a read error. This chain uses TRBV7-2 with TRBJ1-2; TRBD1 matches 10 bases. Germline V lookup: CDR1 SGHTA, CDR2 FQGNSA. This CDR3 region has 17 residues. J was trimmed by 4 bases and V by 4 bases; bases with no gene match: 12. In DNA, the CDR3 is TGTGCCAGCAGCTCAGGACAGGGGGTGGAAGGCCTCTATGGCTACACCCTC. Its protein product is CASSSGQGVEGLYGYTL.

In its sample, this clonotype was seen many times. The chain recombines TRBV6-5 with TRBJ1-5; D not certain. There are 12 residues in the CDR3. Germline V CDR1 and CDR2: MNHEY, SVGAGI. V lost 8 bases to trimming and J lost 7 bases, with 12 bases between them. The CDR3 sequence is CASSTFGQPQHF. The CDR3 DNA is TGTGCCAGCTCTACGTTTGGCCAGCCCCAGCATTTT.

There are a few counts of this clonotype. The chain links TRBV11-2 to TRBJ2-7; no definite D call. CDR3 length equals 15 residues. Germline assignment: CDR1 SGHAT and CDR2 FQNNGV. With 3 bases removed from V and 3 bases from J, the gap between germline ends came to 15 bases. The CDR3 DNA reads TGTGCCAGCAGCTTGGTAAGGGAATTAATCTACGAGCAGTACTTC. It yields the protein CASSLVRELIYEQYF.

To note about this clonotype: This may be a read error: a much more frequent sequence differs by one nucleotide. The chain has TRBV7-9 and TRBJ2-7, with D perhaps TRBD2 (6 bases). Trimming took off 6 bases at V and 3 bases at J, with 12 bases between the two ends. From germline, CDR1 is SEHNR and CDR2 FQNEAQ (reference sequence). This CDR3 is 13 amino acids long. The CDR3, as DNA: TGTGCCAGCAGTCGCGGGGTCCGCTACGAGCAGTACTTC. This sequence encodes CASSRGVRYEQYF.

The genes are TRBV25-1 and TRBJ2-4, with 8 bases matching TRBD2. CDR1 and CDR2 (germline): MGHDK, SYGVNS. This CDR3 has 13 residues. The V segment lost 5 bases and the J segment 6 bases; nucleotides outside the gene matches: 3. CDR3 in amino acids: CASSTSGLNIQYF. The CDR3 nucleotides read TGTGCCAGCAGTACTAGCGGCTTAAACATTCAGTACTTC.

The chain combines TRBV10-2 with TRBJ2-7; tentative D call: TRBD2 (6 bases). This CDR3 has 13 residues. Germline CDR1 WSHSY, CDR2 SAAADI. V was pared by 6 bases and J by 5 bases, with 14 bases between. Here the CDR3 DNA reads TGCGCCAGCAGCACGGGGAGGCCCAACGAGCAGTACTTC. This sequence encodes CASSTGRPNEQYF.

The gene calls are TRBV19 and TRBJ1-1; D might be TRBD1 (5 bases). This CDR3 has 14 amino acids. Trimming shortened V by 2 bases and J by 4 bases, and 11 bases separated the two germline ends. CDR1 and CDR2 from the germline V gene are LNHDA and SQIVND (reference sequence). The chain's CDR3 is CASSIPGSVTEAFF. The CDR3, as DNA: TGTGCCAGTAGTATACCAGGGTCGGTCACTGAAGCTTTCTTT.

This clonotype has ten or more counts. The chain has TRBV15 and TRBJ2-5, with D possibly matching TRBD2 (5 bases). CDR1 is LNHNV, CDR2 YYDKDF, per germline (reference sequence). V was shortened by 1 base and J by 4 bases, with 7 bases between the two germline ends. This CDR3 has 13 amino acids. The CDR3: CATSRVGGETQYF. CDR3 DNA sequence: TGTGCCACCAGCAGAGTAGGAGGAGAGACCCAGTACTTC.